The 8 T cell receptor beta chains below were found in one sample sequenced in a study of shared clonotypes between healthy human individuals. Method: immunoSEQ multiplex PCR; TCRdb's copy keeps in-frame clones and lacks some. The sample carries roughly 480,000 clones, 70% to 85% recorded once. The sequenced sample was PBMCs. The receptors derive from a woman aged 40 to 50 in good health. Some clones in this sample may be carry-over from other donors' samples.

V usage is TRBV5-4 and J usage is TRBJ1-4; the match to TRBD1 covers 9 bases. This CDR3 comprises 16 residues. The junction had 3 bases not matched to a gene; V was cut back by 0 bases and J by 3 bases. Looked up from germline, CDR1 is SGHNT and CDR2 is YYREEE (reference sequence). The CDR3 region is CASSLARTGANEKLFF. The CDR3 nucleotides read TGTGCCAGCAGCTTGGCCCGGACAGGGGCTAATGAAAAACTGTTTTTT.

The chain carries TRBV19 and TRBJ1-5; D gene ambiguous. The CDR3 spans 15 residues. V was trimmed by 4 bases and J by 6 bases, leaving 16 bases between them. CDR1 and CDR2 (germline): LNHDA, SQIVND (reference sequence). DNA of the CDR3: TGTGCCAGTAGTACTAAAGACGGATGGCCTCAGCCCCAGCATTTT. As protein: CASSTKDGWPQPQHF.

The chain uses TRBV6-5 and TRBJ1-1; TRBD1 might be the D (5 bases). The germline gives CDR1 MNHEY, CDR2 SVGAGI. Trimming left V 5 bases short and J 1 base short, with 14 bases between. The length of the CDR3 is 15 residues. In nucleotides, the CDR3 is TGTGCCAGCAGTCGGCCCGGGAGGGGGAACACTGAAGCTTTCTTT. It translates to CASSRPGRGNTEAFF.

The chain is built from TRBV30 and TRBJ2-1; 10 bases agree with TRBD2. Germline loops: CDR1 GTSNPN, CDR2 SVGIG (reference sequence). CDR3 length: 10 amino acids. CDR3 region: CTSGDNEQFF. CDR3 DNA sequence: TGTACTAGCGGGGACAATGAGCAGTTCTTC.

The chain employs TRBV23-1 and TRBJ1-1, with D hard to call. TRBV23-1 is designated an ORF whose function remains uncertain. V lost 4 bases and J lost 1, with 10 bases in between. This CDR3 contains 14 residues. CDR3 protein: CASSRPPPNTEAFF. CDR3 coding DNA: TGCGCCAGCAGTCGGCCACCGCCGAACACTGAAGCTTTCTTT.

The chain couples TRBV5-1 to TRBJ2-1; 11 nucleotides align to TRBD2. The CDR3 loop spans 15 amino acids. Trimming at V came to 4 bases and at J to 6 bases, leaving 6 bases not matched to a gene. Looked up from germline, CDR1 is SGHRS and CDR2 is YFSETQ. The CDR3 region has the DNA TGCGCCAGCAGCCGAATAGCGGGAGGGGGCAATGAGCAGTTCTTC. Translation gives CASSRIAGGGNEQFF. Combining the CDR3 with reference TRBV5-1 and TRBJ2-1 gives the whole variable domain KAGVTQTPRYLIKTRGQQVTLSCSPISGHRSVSWYQQTPGQGLQFLFEYFSETQRNKGNFPGRFSGRQFSNSRSEMNVSTLELGDSALYLCASSRIAGGGNEQFFGPGTRLTVL.

This clone was picked up a small number of times. Additional DNA sequences in this sample encode the identical CDR3. V usage is TRBV2 and J usage is TRBJ2-5, with 7 bases aligning to TRBD1. Trimming took 6 bases from V and 5 from J; bases not matched to a gene: 6. Germline V gives CDR1 SNHLY, CDR2 FYNNEI. The CDR3 spans 13 residues. This chain's CDR3 is CASRTGLGETQYF. The CDR3 DNA reads TGTGCCAGCAGGACAGGGTTGGGTGAGACCCAGTACTTC.

This chain connects TRBV6-5 to TRBJ2-1, with TRBD2 as a possible D gene (5 bases). CDR1 and CDR2 from the germline V gene are MNHEY and SVGAGI. Trimming removed 4 bases from V and 7 bases from J, with 20 bases in between. The CDR3 is 16 amino acids. CDR3 residues: CASSSQTKLAKNEQFF. CDR3 bases: TGTGCCAGCAGTTCCCAGACTAAGTTGGCCAAGAATGAGCAGTTCTTC.